The rows below give T cell receptor beta chains drawn from one sample of a study of blood T cell repertoires in COVID-19. Sequencing was performed with immunoSEQ multiplex PCR; in TCRdb, only in-frame clones are kept and a portion is missing. The repertoire holds hundreds of thousands of clones, 80% to 90% seen once, with 2.4% in the top ten. Sequences were obtained from PBMCs or T cells enriched from blood (not recorded which). The source is a woman younger than 35 who had recovered from COVID-19. Both conserved end residues are part of each CDR3. The D gene is left open where the match is weak. Expanded clones get a size class; other rows say once, few or many, or leave the size out.

d_call j_call clone_size v_call cdr3_nt cdr3_aa
TRBD2 TRBJ2-1 . TRBV14 TGTGCCAGCAGCCAGGGAGGGCTCTACAATGAGCAGTTCTTC CASSQGGLYNEQFF
TRBD1 TRBJ1-1 . TRBV19 TGTGCCAGTATTCCACAGGGGGTTGGCACTGAAGCTTTCTTT CASIPQGVGTEAFF
TRBD2 TRBJ2-3 . TRBV7-3 TGTGCCAGCAGCATAGGGACTAGCGGGGGGGCCAGGGATACGCAGTATTTT CASSIGTSGGARDTQYF
TRBD1 TRBJ1-1 . TRBV10-3 TGTGCCATCAGTGAGAGGGGGGACAGAACTAGGAACACTGAAGCTTTCTTT CAISERGDRTRNTEAFF
TRBD1 TRBJ1-2 . TRBV6-8 TGTGCCAGCAGTTACCGGGACAGACGCGCGGGTGGCTACACCTTC CASSYRDRRAGGYTF
TRBD1 TRBJ1-2 . TRBV5-1 TGCGCCAGCAGCGGGACAGGGGGCGCGGGGTATGGCTACACCTTC CASSGTGGAGYGYTF
. TRBJ1-3 . TRBV5-4 TGTGCCAGCAGCTTGCGCCGGGACACCATATATTTT CASSLRRDTIYF
. TRBJ1-2 . TRBV5-4 TGTGCCAGCAGCTTGAAAGGGGATCCTAACTATGGCTACACCTTC CASSLKGDPNYGYTF
. TRBJ1-2 . TRBV6-1 TGTGCCAGCAGTGAATGGGCTTGGGGGGGCGATGGCTACACCTTC CASSEWAWGGDGYTF
. TRBJ1-6 . TRBV4-1 TGCGCCAGCAGCCAAGAACAGGCAGCTCATAATTCACCCCTCCACTTT CASSQEQAAHNSPLHF
. TRBJ2-7 . TRBV7-9 TGTGCCAGCAGCTTAGGGTGGGCGGACAGTGGGATCGAGCAGTACTTC CASSLGWADSGIEQYF
. TRBJ2-1 . TRBV5-1 TGCGCCAGCAGCTCGACAGGCCGTAGCTCCTACAATGAGCAGTTCTTC CASSSTGRSSYNEQFF
. TRBJ1-2 . TRBV19 TGTGCCAGTACCCCTGAGACGGGAGTTTTGCGTCGCGGCTACACCTTC CASTPETGVLRRGYTF
TRBD1 TRBJ1-4 . TRBV2 TGTGCCAGCAGCCGGGACAGGGGGTCCGGAAAACTGTTTTTT CASSRDRGSGKLFF
. TRBJ1-1 . TRBV5-1 TGCGCCAGCAGCCCACAACCCGACAGTAACACTGAAGCTTTCTTT CASSPQPDSNTEAFF
. TRBJ1-2 . TRBV12-3/TRBV12-4 TGTGCCAGCGCATTTCGGGGGTATGGCTACACCTTC CASAFRGYGYTF
. TRBJ2-5 . TRBV7-2 TGTGCCAGCAGCGGGGGGGGCTACCGGGCTGAGACCCAGTACTTC CASSGGGYRAETQYF
. TRBJ2-7 . TRBV5-5 TGTGCCAGCAGCGTGGGACTGTCCTACGAGCAGTACTTC CASSVGLSYEQYF
. TRBJ2-7 . TRBV12-3/TRBV12-4 TGTGCCAGCAGTTTGAACAGGGTCGAGCAGTACTTC CASSLNRVEQYF
TRBD2 TRBJ2-7 . TRBV6-5 TGTGCCAGCAGTTTCAGCGGGGGGTACTCCTACGAGCAGTACTTC CASSFSGGYSYEQYF
. TRBJ2-2 . TRBV6-4 TGTGCCGGCACACTACCGGACAACACGAACACCGGGGAGCTGTTTTTT CAGTLPDNTNTGELFF
TRBD1 TRBJ1-6 . TRBV11-2 TGTGCCAGCAGCCATTACAGGGGTACCTATAATTCACCCCTCCACTTT CASSHYRGTYNSPLHF
TRBD1 TRBJ2-1 . TRBV5-1 TGCGCCAGCAGCTTAACCGGGACAGGGGGCGATGAGCAGTTCTTC CASSLTGTGGDEQFF
TRBD2 TRBJ2-1 . TRBV5-1 TGCGCCAGCAGCCCCCCGGTTAGCGGGGGGGACAATGAGCAGTTCTTC CASSPPVSGGDNEQFF
TRBD1 TRBJ1-1 few TRBV7-9 TGTGCCAGCAGCTTCGCGACAGGGAAGTCTGAAGCTTTCTTT CASSFATGKSEAFF
. TRBJ1-6 . TRBV6-5 TGTGCCAGCACGGGAAGCTCCTATAATTCACCCCTCCACTTT CASTGSSYNSPLHF
TRBD2 TRBJ2-1 . TRBV10-3 TGTGCCATCACCATAGCGGGGGGATACAATGAGCAGTTCTTC CAITIAGGYNEQFF
. TRBJ2-3 . TRBV7-8 TGTGCCAGCAGCTCCGGACTATCTCGCACAGATACGCAGTATTTT CASSSGLSRTDTQYF
TRBD1 TRBJ2-2 . TRBV18 TGTGCCAGCTCAGTCGAGGGGGCAACCGGGGAGCTGTTTTTT CASSVEGATGELFF
TRBD1 TRBJ1-4 . TRBV2 TGTGCCAGCAGTGAAAGCGCGAGGACAGGGGCCGAACTGTTTTTT CASSESARTGAELFF
TRBD1 TRBJ1-4 . TRBV6-5 TGTGCCAGCAGTTACCAGGGGGCTTTGGCTGAAAAACTGTTTTTT CASSYQGALAEKLFF
TRBD1 TRBJ2-7 . TRBV9 TGTGCCAGCAGCAGCCGGGACAGGGTAGAGGAGAACGAGCAGTACTTC CASSSRDRVEENEQYF
TRBD2 TRBJ2-3 . TRBV2 TGTGCCAGCAGTGAAAGGTCCAGCGGGGGAATTAGCACAGATACGCAGTATTTT CASSERSSGGISTDTQYF
. TRBJ1-1 . TRBV6-2/TRBV6-3 TGTGCCAGCAGTTCAGCGGTCTTTCAAGCTTTCTTT CASSSAVFQAFF
TRBD2 TRBJ2-1 . TRBV5-1 TGCGCCAGCAGGTCAATAGCGGGGGACAACAATGAGCAGTTCTTC CASRSIAGDNNEQFF
. TRBJ2-7 . TRBV5-6 TGTGCCAGCAGCTTGGTCGGGTATGGCTACGAGCAGTACTTC CASSLVGYGYEQYF
. TRBJ1-5 . TRBV6-5 TGTGCCAGGGGAGACAATCAGCCCCAGCATTTT CARGDNQPQHF
. TRBJ1-4 . TRBV27 TGTGCCAGCAGTTTTTCTACAGGAGAAAAACTGTTTTTT CASSFSTGEKLFF
TRBD2 TRBJ2-7 . TRBV4-2 TGTGCCAGCAGCCAGGGGAGCGGGGGGATGGACGAGCAGTACTTC CASSQGSGGMDEQYF
TRBD1 TRBJ2-1 . TRBV10-3 TGTGCCATCAGTGCGGGACAGGGGGCTGGCGGTGAGCAGTTCTTC CAISAGQGAGGEQFF
. TRBJ2-3 . TRBV9 TGTGCCAGCAGCGCCTCTAGCACAGATACGCAGTATTTT CASSASSTDTQYF
TRBD1 TRBJ1-4 . TRBV5-1 TGCGCCAGCAGCTTGGGACAGGGGGCCCGAAATGAAAAACTGTTTTTT CASSLGQGARNEKLFF
. TRBJ1-4 . TRBV13 TGTGCCAGCAGCACACCAACCTCAGGGGCAACTAATGAAAAACTGTTTTTT CASSTPTSGATNEKLFF
. TRBJ1-1 . TRBV9 TGTGCCAGCGCTCCTCGGGTGTCTATGAACACTGAAGCTTTCTTT CASAPRVSMNTEAFF
. TRBJ1-2 . TRBV21-1 TGTGCCAGCCCGCGCGCCCTACCCCTTGACTATGGCTACACCTTC CASPRALPLDYGYTF
TRBD1 TRBJ2-5 . TRBV11-2 TGTGCCAGCAGCTCCGGGGTGAGGGGGCCGGAGGAGACCCAGTACTTC CASSSGVRGPEETQYF
TRBD2 TRBJ2-1 . TRBV5-1 TGCGCCAGCAGCCCCTGGACTAGCGGGGCTGGGAATGAGCAGTTCTTC CASSPWTSGAGNEQFF
TRBD1 TRBJ1-2 . TRBV10-1 TGCGCCAGCAGTGAGACGGGACAGACCTATGGCTACACCTTC CASSETGQTYGYTF
. TRBJ2-7 . TRBV27 TGTGCCAGCAGGACCTCGGGAATCTCCTACGAGCAGTACTTC CASRTSGISYEQYF
. TRBJ1-6 . TRBV7-8 TGTGCCAGCAGCTTAACACAGGGAGGGAATTCACCCCTCCACTTT CASSLTQGGNSPLHF
TRBD1 TRBJ2-1 . TRBV24-1 TGTGCCACCAGTGCCTCAAGGGGGCGAGGAAACAATGAGCAGTTCTTC CATSASRGRGNNEQFF
. TRBJ1-5 . TRBV7-6 TGTGCCAGCAGCTTAGCCCCCACACTCGGAGTTATCAATCAGCCCCAGCATTTT CASSLAPTLGVINQPQHF
TRBD2 TRBJ2-2 . TRBV5-6 TGTGCCAGCAGCTTGGCGGCTAGCGGGGGATTTCACGGGGAGCTGTTTTTT CASSLAASGGFHGELFF
TRBD2 TRBJ2-1 . TRBV2 TGTGCCAGCAGTGAACTCGCTAGCGGGGCGGATGAGCAGTTCTTC CASSELASGADEQFF